This paragraph covers one T cell receptor beta chain sequence. Its antigen is undetermined. Only in-frame clones appear in the TCRdb table, and some are missing; sequencing was by immunoSEQ multiplex PCR. Of more than 70,000 clones listed, 90% to 95% are singletons. The source of the sample is a study of OX40 agonist ivuxolimab in advanced cancers. At the level of the study: At 0.01 to 10 mg/kg, ivuxolimab was administered intravenously to patients every 2 weeks.

Deletions cut 1 base from V and 2 bases from J, with 16 bases between. The CDR3 consists of 17 residues. The germline V gene encodes CDR1 SGDLS and CDR2 YYNGEE. Study-wide results and limits: Clones of CD4+ and CD8+ blood T cells grew by week 6 at doses of 0.1 to 3.0 mg/kg. On average, CD8+ T cells showed a greater number of expanded clones than CD4+.

V is TRBV9 and J is TRBJ2-1, with D possibly being TRBD2 (6 bases). The source is an adult with an advanced solid tumor such as melanoma, head and neck, liver or kidney cancer. This sample comprised CD4+ or CD8+ T cells sorted from blood, obtained in a trial of the OX40 agonist ivuxolimab. This CDR3 is CASSVIPVGGTYNEQFF. The CDR3, as DNA: TGTGCCAGCAGCGTAATTCCAGTAGGCGGGACCTACAATGAGCAGTTCTTC.